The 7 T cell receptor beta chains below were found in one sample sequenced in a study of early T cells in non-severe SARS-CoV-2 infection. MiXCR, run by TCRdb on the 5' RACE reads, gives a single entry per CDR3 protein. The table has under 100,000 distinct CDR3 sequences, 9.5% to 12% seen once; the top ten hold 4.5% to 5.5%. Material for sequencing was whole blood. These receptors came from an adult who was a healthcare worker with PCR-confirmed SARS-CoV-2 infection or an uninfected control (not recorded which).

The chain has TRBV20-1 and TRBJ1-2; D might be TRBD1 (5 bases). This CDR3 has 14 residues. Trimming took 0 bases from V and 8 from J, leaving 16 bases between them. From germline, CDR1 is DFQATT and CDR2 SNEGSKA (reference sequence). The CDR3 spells CSARDLTGSGGYTF. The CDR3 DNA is TGCAGTGCTAGAGACCTAACAGGTAGTGGAGGCTACACCTTC.

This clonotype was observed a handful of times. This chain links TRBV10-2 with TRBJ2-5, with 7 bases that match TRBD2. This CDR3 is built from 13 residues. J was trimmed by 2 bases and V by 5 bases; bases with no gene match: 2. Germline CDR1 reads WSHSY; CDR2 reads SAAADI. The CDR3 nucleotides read TGCGCCAGCAGTCAGCGGGAACAAGAGACCCAGTACTTC. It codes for CASSQREQETQYF.

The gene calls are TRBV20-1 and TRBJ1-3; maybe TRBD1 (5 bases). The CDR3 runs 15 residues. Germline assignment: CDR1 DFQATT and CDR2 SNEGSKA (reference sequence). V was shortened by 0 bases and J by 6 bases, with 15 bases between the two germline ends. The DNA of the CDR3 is TGCAGTGCTAGAGATCCGGCAGGGCCTGAAAACACCATATATTTT. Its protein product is CSARDPAGPENTIYF.

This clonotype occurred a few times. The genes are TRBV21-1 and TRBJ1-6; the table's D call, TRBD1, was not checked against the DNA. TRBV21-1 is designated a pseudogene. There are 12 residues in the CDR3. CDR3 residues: CASSRPGSPLHF. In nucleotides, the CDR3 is TGTGCCAGCAGCAGGCCCGGTTCACCCCTCCACTTT.

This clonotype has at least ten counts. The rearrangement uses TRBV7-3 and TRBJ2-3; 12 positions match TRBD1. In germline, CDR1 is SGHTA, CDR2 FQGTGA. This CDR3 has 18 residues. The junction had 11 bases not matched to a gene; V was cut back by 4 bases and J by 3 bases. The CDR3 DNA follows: TGTGCCAGCAGCTCGGGACAGGGGGCGACCTACTCGACAGATACGCAGTATTTT. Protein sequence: CASSSGQGATYSTDTQYF.

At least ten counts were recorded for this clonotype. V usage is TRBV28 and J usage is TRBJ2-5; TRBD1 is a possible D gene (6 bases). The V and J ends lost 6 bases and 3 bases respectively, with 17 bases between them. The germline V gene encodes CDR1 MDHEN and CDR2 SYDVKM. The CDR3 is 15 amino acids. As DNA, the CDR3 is TGTGCCAGCAGCCCGAGCGGTGGGGGCAAAGAGACCCAGTACTTC. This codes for CASSPSGGGKETQYF.

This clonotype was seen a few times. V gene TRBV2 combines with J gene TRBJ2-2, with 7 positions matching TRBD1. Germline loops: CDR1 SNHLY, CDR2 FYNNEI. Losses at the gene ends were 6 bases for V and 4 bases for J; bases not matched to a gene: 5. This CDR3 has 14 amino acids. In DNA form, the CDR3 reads TGTGCCAGCAGCAAACAGGGGAGCACCGGGGAGCTGTTTTTT. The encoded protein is CASSKQGSTGELFF.